These T cell receptor beta chains were read from a single sample in a study of cytomegalovirus exposure and HLA in healthy donors. The repertoire was sequenced with immunoSEQ multiplex PCR; TCRdb's copy has only in-frame clones and lacks some. The sample has 150,000 or so clones, about 85% seen once. The sequenced sample consisted of PBMCs. The receptors shown here come from a woman aged 45-60 years in good health and CMV-seropositive. Each CDR3 is given without its conserved first and last residue.

>TRBV10-3|TRBJ2-7|11
AIRRGQGGEQY
>TRBV28|TRBJ2-5|9
ASGTVKTQY
>TRBV6-1|TRBJ1-2|11
ASRETVLYGYT
>TRBV4-2|TRBJ2-1|16
ASSQPEERGGKSNEQF
>TRBV28|TRBJ2-6|18
ASSLSPWGQGVTGANVLT
>TRBV2|TRBJ2-1|13
ASRLAGNSYNEQF
>TRBV28|TRBJ2-4|12
ASNIAGGINIQY
>TRBV7-8|TRBJ2-7|14
ASSPQVAGTYYEQY
>TRBV5-8|TRBJ2-7|13
ASRAPGQGWGEQY
>TRBV5-1|TRBJ2-1|13
ASSLGFGATNEQF
>TRBV6-5|TRBJ1-3|13
ASKQGSYSGNTIY
>TRBV30|TRBJ1-5|6
VRQPQH
>TRBV21-1|TRBJ1-1|14
ASSIHRTGLNTEAF
>TRBV20-1|TRBJ1-1|9
SGHSNTEAF
>TRBV7-9|TRBJ1-1|13
ASSSRTGRNSEAF
>TRBV21-1|TRBJ1-5|13
ASSGTAKPNQPQH
>TRBV10-3|TRBJ2-5|13
AIGGLAGEGETQY
>TRBV30|TRBJ2-3|12
AWSSVGGGDTQY
>TRBV9|TRBJ2-7|13
ASSATSGSGYEQY
>TRBV6-5|TRBJ1-2|11
ASTRDREGGYT
>TRBV4-1|TRBJ1-4|16
ASSHHRTPGGVGEKLF
>TRBV7-3|TRBJ2-5|16
ASSLNDPLAGGPETQY
>TRBV11-2|TRBJ2-3|16
ASSLRLAGGRSTDTQY
>TRBV7-3|TRBJ1-5|14
ASSSRGGPTEQPQH
>TRBV18|TRBJ1-1|12
ASSPSGPNTEAF
>TRBV28|TRBJ1-2|10
ATGGGIYGYT
>TRBV6-5|TRBJ2-7|13
ASSYSGGRGYEQY
>TRBV7-3|TRBJ2-3|14
ASSLVISGTPDTQY
>TRBV29-1|TRBJ2-1|18
SVEDLLGTSGEFSYNEQF
>TRBV10-3|TRBJ1-2|12
AISSDRILYGYT
>TRBV2|TRBJ1-1|11
ASARGGNTEAF
>TRBV5-1|TRBJ2-6|12
ASSSSSGANVLT
>TRBV7-9|TRBJ2-5|14
SSSPRYTNLQETQY
>TRBV28|TRBJ2-1|16
ASSFGLAGGSSYNEQF
>TRBV5-1|TRBJ2-3|14
ASSLGLGERTDTQY
>TRBV7-7|TRBJ2-4|12
ASVSTEAKNIQY
>TRBV6-5|TRBJ2-7|12
ASSYYAGSYEQY
>TRBV5-1|TRBJ1-2|12
ASSLDRSNYGYT
>TRBV5-4|TRBJ2-2|13
ASVPGTGNTGELF
>TRBV29-1|TRBJ1-1|14
SVAGTGGRMNTEAF